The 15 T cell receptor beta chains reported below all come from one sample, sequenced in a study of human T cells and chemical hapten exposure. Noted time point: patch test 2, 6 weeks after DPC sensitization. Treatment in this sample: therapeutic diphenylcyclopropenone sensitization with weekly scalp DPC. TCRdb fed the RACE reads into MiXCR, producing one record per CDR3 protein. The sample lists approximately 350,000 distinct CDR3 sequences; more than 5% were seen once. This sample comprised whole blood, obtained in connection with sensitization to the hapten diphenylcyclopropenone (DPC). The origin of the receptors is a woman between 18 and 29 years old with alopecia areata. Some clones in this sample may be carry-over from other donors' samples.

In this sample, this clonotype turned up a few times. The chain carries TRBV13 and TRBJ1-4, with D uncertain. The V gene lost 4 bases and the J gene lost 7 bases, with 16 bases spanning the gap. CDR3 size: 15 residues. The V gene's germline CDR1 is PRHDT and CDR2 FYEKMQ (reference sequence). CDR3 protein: CASSSRIFGSEKLFF. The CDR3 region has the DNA TGTGCCAGCAGCTCTAGGATTTTCGGGAGTGAAAAACTGTTTTTT.

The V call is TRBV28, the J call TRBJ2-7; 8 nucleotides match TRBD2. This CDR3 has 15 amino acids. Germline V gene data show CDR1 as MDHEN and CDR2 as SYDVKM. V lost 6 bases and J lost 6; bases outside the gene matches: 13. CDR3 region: CASSSPPGLVGEQYF. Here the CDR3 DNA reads TGTGCCAGCAGCTCCCCACCGGGACTAGTAGGCGAGCAGTACTTC.

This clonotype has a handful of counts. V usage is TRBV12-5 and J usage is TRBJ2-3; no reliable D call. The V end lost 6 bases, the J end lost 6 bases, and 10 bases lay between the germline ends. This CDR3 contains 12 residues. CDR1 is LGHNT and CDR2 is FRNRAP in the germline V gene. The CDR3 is CASGPRLDTQYF. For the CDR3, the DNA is TGTGCTAGTGGACCTAGGCTGGATACGCAGTATTTT.

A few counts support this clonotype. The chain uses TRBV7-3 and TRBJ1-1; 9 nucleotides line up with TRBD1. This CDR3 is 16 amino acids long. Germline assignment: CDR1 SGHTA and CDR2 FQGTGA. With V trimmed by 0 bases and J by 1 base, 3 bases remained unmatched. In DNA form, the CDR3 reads TGTGCCAGCAGCTTAACGGGGACAGGGTCGAACACTGAAGCTTTCTTT. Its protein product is CASSLTGTGSNTEAFF. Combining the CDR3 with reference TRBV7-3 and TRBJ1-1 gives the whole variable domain GAGVSQTPSNKVTEKGKYVELRCDPISGHTALYWYRQSLGQGPEFLIYFQGTGAADDSGLPNDRFFAVRPEGSVSTLKIQRTERGDSAVYLCASSLTGTGSNTEAFFGQGTRLTVV.

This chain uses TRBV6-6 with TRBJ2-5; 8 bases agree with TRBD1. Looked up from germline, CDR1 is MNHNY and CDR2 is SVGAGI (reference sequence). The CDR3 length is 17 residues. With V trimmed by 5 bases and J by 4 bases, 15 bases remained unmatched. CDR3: CASSPGQAELFLETQYF. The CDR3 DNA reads TGTGCCAGCAGTCCGGGACAGGCCGAATTATTTTTAGAGACCCAGTACTTC.

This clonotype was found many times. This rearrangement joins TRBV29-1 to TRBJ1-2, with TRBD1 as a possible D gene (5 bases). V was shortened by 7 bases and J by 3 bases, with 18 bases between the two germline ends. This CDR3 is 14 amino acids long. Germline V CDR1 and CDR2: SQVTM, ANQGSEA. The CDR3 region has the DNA TGCAGCGCCGTGGACGCTTTAGGGGACTATGGCTACACCTTC. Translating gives CSAVDALGDYGYTF.

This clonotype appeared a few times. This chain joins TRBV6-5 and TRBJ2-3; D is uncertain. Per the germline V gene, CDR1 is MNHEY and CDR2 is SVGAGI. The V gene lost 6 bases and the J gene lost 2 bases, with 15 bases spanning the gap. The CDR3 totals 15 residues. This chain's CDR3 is CASRSGFATTDTQYF. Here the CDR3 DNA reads TGTGCCAGCAGGTCCGGGTTTGCCACCACAGATACGCAGTATTTT.

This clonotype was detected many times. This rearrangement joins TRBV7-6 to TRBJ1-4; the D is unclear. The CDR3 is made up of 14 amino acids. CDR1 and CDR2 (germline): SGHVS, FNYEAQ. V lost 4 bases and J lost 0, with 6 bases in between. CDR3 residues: CASSSVATNEKLFF. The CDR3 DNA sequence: TGTGCCAGCAGCTCCGTCGCAACTAATGAAAAACTGTTTTTT.

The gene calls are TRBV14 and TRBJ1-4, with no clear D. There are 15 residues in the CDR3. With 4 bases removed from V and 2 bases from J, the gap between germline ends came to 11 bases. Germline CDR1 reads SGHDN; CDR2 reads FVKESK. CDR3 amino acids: CASSPRRVTNEKLFF. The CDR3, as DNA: TGTGCCAGCAGCCCCAGGCGGGTGACTAATGAAAAACTGTTTTTT.

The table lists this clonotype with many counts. The CDR3 bases are TGCGCCAGCAGCTGGGACAGGGCAGGAAACTATGGCTACACCTTC. Translating it yields CASSWDRAGNYGYTF. J is TRBJ1-2 and V is TRBV5-1, with TRBD1 matching over 9 bases. The trim removed 3 bases at V and 2 bases at J, leaving 5 bases unmatched. This CDR3 has 15 residues. Germline CDR1 SGHRS, CDR2 YFSETQ.

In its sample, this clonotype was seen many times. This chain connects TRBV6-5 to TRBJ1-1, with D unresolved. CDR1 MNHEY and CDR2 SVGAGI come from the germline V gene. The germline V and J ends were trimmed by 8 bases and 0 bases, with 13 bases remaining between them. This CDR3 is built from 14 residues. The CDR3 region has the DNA TGTGCCAGCTCAGCTACACAGATGAACACTGAAGCTTTCTTT. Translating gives CASSATQMNTEAFF.

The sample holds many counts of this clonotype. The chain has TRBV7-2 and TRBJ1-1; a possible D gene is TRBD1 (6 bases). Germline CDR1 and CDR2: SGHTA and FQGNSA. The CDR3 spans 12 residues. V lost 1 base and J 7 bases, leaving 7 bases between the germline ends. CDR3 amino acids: CASSLEQGEAFF. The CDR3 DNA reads TGTGCCAGCAGCTTAGAACAGGGTGAAGCTTTCTTT.

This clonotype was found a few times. CDR3: CASSFLTGGYQPQHF. The CDR3 coding sequence is TGTGCCAGCAGTTTTTTGACAGGGGGCTATCAGCCCCAGCATTTT. The chain has TRBV12-3 or TRBV12-4 and TRBJ1-5; 10 bases are shared with TRBD1. The CDR3 has 15 residues. V shed 3 bases and J 5 bases; nucleotides not matched to a gene: 4.

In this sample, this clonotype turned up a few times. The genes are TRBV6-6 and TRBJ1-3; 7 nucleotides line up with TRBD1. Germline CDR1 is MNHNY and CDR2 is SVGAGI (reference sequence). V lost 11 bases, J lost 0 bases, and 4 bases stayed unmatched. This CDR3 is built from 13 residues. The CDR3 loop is CAAGTDSGNTIYF. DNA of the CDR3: TGTGCCGCTGGGACAGACTCTGGAAACACCATATATTTT.

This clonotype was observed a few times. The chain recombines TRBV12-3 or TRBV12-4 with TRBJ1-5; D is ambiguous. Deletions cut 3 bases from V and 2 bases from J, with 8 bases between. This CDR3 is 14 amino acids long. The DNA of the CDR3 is TGTGCCAGCAGTTTTGGCCCCCGCAATCAGCCCCAGCATTTT. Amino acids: CASSFGPRNQPQHF.